Presented here are 32 T cell receptor beta chains from one specimen sequenced in a study of T cells in Graves' hyperthyroidism and ophthalmopathy. Amplified regions were TCR beta CDR3 sequences from RNA transcripts. An initial round of RT-PCR targeting the TCR CDR3 relied on the HTBI primer set. TCRdb used MiXCR to reprocess the multiplex PCR reads, holding one entry per CDR3 protein. Found here are around 660,000 distinct CDR3 sequences, 45% of them singletons; the top ten hold less than 9.5%. Material for sequencing was peripheral blood or thyroid tissue (not recorded which). The receptors stem from an adult man with Graves' disease, either hyperthyroidism or ophthalmopathy (not recorded which).

Concerning this clonotype: Relative to the germline gene, one junction end is altered; a read error may explain this. The gene calls are TRBV10-3 and TRBJ2-2; D is perhaps TRBD1 (5 bases). The CDR3 extends over 16 amino acids. Germline CDR1 is ENHRY and CDR2 is SYGVKD. DNA for the CDR3: TGTGCCAGCAGTTCCCTTGCCGCCAGGGTCCCCGGGGAGCTGTTTTTT. Protein sequence: CASSSLAARVPGELFF.

The chain uses TRBV7-9 and TRBJ1-6; D ambiguous. The V end was cut by 5 bases, the J end by 5 bases, with 10 bases between. The germline gives CDR1 SEHNR, CDR2 FQNEAQ (reference sequence). The CDR3 has 14 residues. The CDR3 loop reads CASSQLLDNSPLHF. The CDR3 nucleotides read TGTGCCAGCAGCCAACTTCTTGATAATTCACCCCTCCACTTT.

The rearrangement joins TRBV7-9 to TRBJ2-7, with 10 bases matching TRBD1. This CDR3 has 14 residues. After removal of 5 bases from V and 2 bases from J, the junction contained 3 bases not matched to a gene. Germline V gives CDR1 SEHNR, CDR2 FQNEAQ (reference sequence). CDR3 bases: TGTGCCAGCAGCGGGGGACAGGGGCCCTACGAGCAGTACTTC. This codes for CASSGGQGPYEQYF.

This clonotype occurred once. This rearrangement joins TRBV6-4 to TRBJ2-7, with D tentatively TRBD1 (5 bases). Trimming stripped 8 bases from V and 2 bases from J, with 19 bases between. Germline CDR1 and CDR2: MRHNA and SNTAGT. The CDR3 contains 15 residues. This CDR3 is CASLLSGMEPYEQYF. CDR3 nucleotides: TGTGCCAGCCTACTTTCAGGGATGGAACCCTACGAGCAGTACTTC.

With respect to this clonotype: This may be a read error: a much more frequent sequence differs by one nucleotide. The chain links TRBV7-8 to TRBJ2-7; D is unclear. The CDR3 length is 13 residues. V was cut by 5 bases and J by 9 bases, with 17 bases left in between. The germline V gene has CDR1 SGHVS and CDR2 FQNEAQ. CDR3 nucleotides: TGTGCCAGCAGCCCGACCCAAGGACGCGGGCAGTACTTC. This codes for CASSPTQGRGQYF.

There are a few counts of this clonotype. The V call is TRBV7-9, the J call TRBJ1-1, with TRBD1 identical over 7 bases. The V segment lost 0 bases and the J segment 8 bases; nucleotides outside the gene matches: 6. The germline V gene encodes CDR1 SEHNR and CDR2 FQNEAQ (reference sequence). The CDR3 length is 14 residues. The CDR3 here is CASSLAQQGLEAFF. CDR3 DNA: TGTGCCAGCAGCTTAGCGCAACAGGGGCTCGAAGCTTTCTTT. The variable domain in full, completed from reference TRBV7-9 and TRBJ1-1, reads DTGVSQNPRHKITKRGQNVTFRCDPISEHNRLYWYRQTLGQGPEFLTYFQNEAQLEKSRLLSDRFSAERPKGSFSTLEIQRTEQGDSAMYLCASSLAQQGLEAFFGQGTRLTVV.

This clonotype was counted at least ten times. The V call is TRBV7-2, the J call TRBJ1-5; TRBD1 matches 8 bases. V shed 5 bases and J 5 bases; nucleotides not matched to a gene: 5. Per germline, CDR1 SGHTA and CDR2 FQGNSA. The CDR3 contains 14 residues. The CDR3 nucleotides read TGTGCCAGCAGCCCCAGGGGGCCAGATCAGCCCCAGCATTTT. Protein product: CASSPRGPDQPQHF.

This clonotype was detected ten times or more. V is TRBV9 and J is TRBJ1-6, with TRBD1 matching over 8 bases. The CDR3 extends over 14 amino acids. Germline V lookup: CDR1 SGDLS, CDR2 YYNGEE. The ends lost 3 bases at V and 8 bases at J; junction bases unmatched: 4. Here the CDR3 reads CASSAGQGHSPLHF. CDR3 DNA: TGTGCCAGCAGCGCCGGACAGGGCCATTCACCCCTCCACTTT.

V and J are TRBV5-1 and TRBJ2-2, with 8 bases that match TRBD1. The trim removed 4 bases at V and 2 bases at J, leaving 10 bases unmatched. The CDR3 is 17 residues long. Germline loops: CDR1 SGHRS, CDR2 YFSETQ. The CDR3 DNA sequence: TGCGCCAGCAGCCCCAAGGGGCAGGGGGCAAACACCGGGGAGCTGTTTTTT. Protein product: CASSPKGQGANTGELFF.

Notes on this clonotype: The CDR3 end shows no conserved phenylalanine or tryptophan, and so a read error is likely. The chain couples TRBV19 to TRBJ1-1; D unresolved. This CDR3 region has 14 residues. Germline CDR1 LNHDA, CDR2 SQIVND (reference sequence). V was cut by 3 bases and J by 1 base, with 9 bases left in between. The CDR3 loop reads CASSMSGRNTEAFL. The CDR3 region has the DNA TGTGCCAGTAGTATGTCGGGGAGGAACACTGAAGCTTTCCTT.

In its sample, this clonotype was seen many times. This chain links TRBV15 with TRBJ1-4; D possibly corresponds to TRBD1 (5 bases). Per the germline V gene, CDR1 is LNHNV and CDR2 is YYDKDF (reference sequence). This CDR3 has 14 amino acids. V lost 0 bases, J lost 5 bases, and 7 bases lay in between. The CDR3, as DNA: TGTGCCACCAGCAGAGACAGGGCAAATGAAAAACTGTTTTTT. Translated, it gives CATSRDRANEKLFF.

The gene calls are TRBV29-1 and TRBJ1-2, with D uncertain. The germline V gene encodes CDR1 SQVTM and CDR2 ANQGSEA. The V and J ends lost 8 bases and 6 bases respectively, with 16 bases between them. The CDR3 has 12 amino acids. CDR3 loop: CSLESIQHGYTF. The CDR3 DNA follows: TGCAGCTTGGAAAGCATCCAGCATGGCTACACCTTC.

The rearrangement links TRBV2 to TRBJ2-1; TRBD2 aligns across 8 bases. V shed 4 bases and J 5 bases; nucleotides not matched to a gene: 4. In germline, CDR1 is SNHLY, CDR2 FYNNEI. The CDR3 is made up of 14 amino acids. The CDR3 spells CASSAGRANNEQFF. The CDR3 region has the DNA TGTGCCAGCAGTGCCGGGAGGGCGAACAATGAGCAGTTCTTC.

The J gene is TRBJ2-3, the V gene TRBV24-1; no clear D gene. The CDR3 runs 10 residues. Trimming removed 3 bases from V and 10 bases from J, with 4 bases in between. From germline, CDR1 is KGHDR and CDR2 SFDVKD. In DNA, the CDR3 is TGTGCCACCAGTGATGTCGCGCAGTATTTT. It translates to CATSDVAQYF.

The chain carries TRBV24-1 and TRBJ2-5, with 7 bases lining up with TRBD2. The length of the CDR3 is 17 residues. Germline CDR1 KGHDR, CDR2 SFDVKD. The V and J ends lost 0 bases and 4 bases, in that order; junction bases with no gene match: 10. The CDR3 nucleotides are TGTGCCACCAGTGATTTGGTCAGGGAGGGCTACGGAGAGACCCAGTACTTC. Its protein product is CATSDLVREGYGETQYF.

The rearrangement joins TRBV6-5 to TRBJ1-6; the match to TRBD1 covers 8 bases. The trim removed 6 bases at V and 8 bases at J, leaving 9 bases unmatched. Germline CDR1 MNHEY, CDR2 SVGAGI. This CDR3 has 15 amino acids. CDR3 amino acids: CASSRTGQGYSPLHF. The DNA for the CDR3 is TGTGCCAGCAGCAGGACAGGACAGGGTTATTCACCCCTCCACTTT.

This clonotype was seen more than once but under ten times. The V and J genes are TRBV10-3 and TRBJ1-1; 8 nucleotides align to TRBD1. V was pared by 8 bases and J by 2 bases, with 7 bases of the junction left unmatched. The CDR3 has 14 amino acids. Germline V gene lookup returns CDR1 ENHRY and CDR2 SYGVKD. The CDR3 DNA follows: TGTGCCATCCGGATGACAGGGGACAACACTGAAGCTTTCTTT. This translates into CAIRMTGDNTEAFF.

This clonotype was picked up many times. This chain uses TRBV24-1 with TRBJ1-5; D is undetermined. With 2 bases removed from V and 2 bases from J, the gap between germline ends came to 9 bases. The germline gives CDR1 KGHDR, CDR2 SFDVKD. The CDR3 is made up of 15 amino acids. The CDR3 here is CATSDSRGGNQPQHF. The CDR3 region has the DNA TGTGCCACCAGTGATTCCCGCGGGGGCAATCAGCCCCAGCATTTT.

This chain connects TRBV11-2 to TRBJ1-4; 9 bases are shared with TRBD1. CDR3 size: 14 residues. The ends lost 8 bases at V and 7 bases at J; junction bases unmatched: 8. Germline values: CDR1 SGHAT, CDR2 FQNNGV. CDR3 region: CASQGTGFGEKLFF. The CDR3 coding sequence is TGTGCCAGCCAAGGGACAGGGTTCGGTGAAAAACTGTTTTTT. Drawing the rest from reference TRBV11-2 and TRBJ1-4, the complete variable domain is EAGVAQSPRYKIIEKRQSVAFWCNPISGHATLYWYQQILGQGPKLLIQFQNNGVVDDSQLPKDRFSAERLKGVDSTLKIQPAKLEDSAVYLCASQGTGFGEKLFFGSGTQLSVL.

This clonotype has more than one count but fewer than ten. The chain links TRBV14 to TRBJ1-1, with a weak D call TRBD1 (6 bases). In germline, CDR1 is SGHDN, CDR2 FVKESK. The CDR3 spans 14 residues. The germline V and J ends were trimmed by 4 bases and 1 base, with 10 bases remaining between them. CDR3 loop: CASSPGTKNTEAFF. DNA for the CDR3: TGTGCCAGCAGCCCGGGGACAAAGAACACTGAAGCTTTCTTT. Using reference TRBV14 and TRBJ1-1 for the parts outside the CDR3, the full variable domain is EAGVTQFPSHSVIEKGQTVTLRCDPISGHDNLYWYRRVMGKEIKFLLHFVKESKQDESGMPNNRFLAERTGGTYSTLKVQPAELEDSGVYFCASSPGTKNTEAFFGQGTRLTVV.

This clonotype turned up a few times. The chain links TRBV27 to TRBJ1-4, with D possibly matching TRBD1 (6 bases). V was trimmed by 4 bases and J by 8 bases, leaving 11 bases between them. CDR1 is MNHEY and CDR2 is SMNVEV in the germline V gene (reference sequence). The CDR3 totals 13 residues. This CDR3 reads CASSSTGREKLFF. Here the CDR3 DNA reads TGTGCCAGCAGTTCTACAGGGAGGGAAAAACTGTTTTTT.

As DNA, the CDR3 is TGTGCCAGTAGTATTCGGGGACAGGGGCTTTCGTCGACCTACGAGCAGTACTTC. This gives the protein CASSIRGQGLSSTYEQYF. The rearrangement links TRBV19 to TRBJ2-7, with TRBD1 matching 10 bases. Germline V gene data show CDR1 as LNHDA and CDR2 as SQIVND (reference sequence). Trimming at V came to 3 bases and at J to 2 bases, leaving 13 bases not matched to a gene. The CDR3 runs to 18 residues.

Regarding this clonotype: This CDR3 is missing its conserved last phenylalanine or tryptophan, likely due to a read error. No DNA is shown, since the ends of the CDR3 on it are uncertain; the CDR3 is the one TCRdb lists. The chain couples TRBV7-9 to TRBJ1-4; the table gives TRBD1 as D, unverified against the DNA. The CDR3 is 9 residues long, counting both termini. Germline V CDR1 and CDR2: SEHNR, FQNEAQ (reference sequence). The CDR3: CASSDLGTV.

V usage is TRBV7-2 and J usage is TRBJ2-7, with 10 bases lining up with TRBD2. V was pared by 5 bases and J by 2 bases, with 12 bases of the junction left unmatched. Germline V gene sequence: CDR1 SGHTA, CDR2 FQGNSA. This CDR3 spans 17 amino acids. CDR3 DNA sequence: TGTGCCAGCAGCCTTGGAGGTGGGCTAGCGGGAGCCTACGAGCAGTACTTC. Translating gives CASSLGGGLAGAYEQYF. The full variable domain, in which reference TRBV7-2 and TRBJ2-7 provide the parts outside the CDR3, is GAGVSQSPSNKVTEKGKDVELRCDPISGHTALYWYRQSLGQGLEFLIYFQGNSAPDKSGLPSDRFSAERTGGSVSTLTIQRTQQEDSAVYLCASSLGGGLAGAYEQYFGPGTRLTVT.

At least ten counts were recorded for this clonotype. The rearrangement uses TRBV29-1 and TRBJ1-1, with D possibly being TRBD1 (5 bases). Germline assignment: CDR1 SQVTM and CDR2 ANQGSEA. The CDR3 contains 11 residues. The V and J ends lost 4 bases and 11 bases respectively, with 14 bases between them. The CDR3 nucleotides read TGCAGCGTTGTGGGACTCGGAGGGGCTTTCTTT. Encoded protein: CSVVGLGGAFF.

This clonotype was counted at least ten times. The chain recombines TRBV25-1 with TRBJ1-3; D may be TRBD1 (5 bases). The germline V and J ends were trimmed by 1 base and 0 bases, with 13 bases remaining between them. Germline V gives CDR1 MGHDK, CDR2 SYGVNS. This CDR3 has 17 amino acids. CDR3 amino acids: CASSELAGMSSGNTIYF. The CDR3 DNA sequence: TGTGCCAGCAGTGAATTGGCAGGGATGAGCTCTGGAAACACCATATATTTT.

This clonotype was detected only once. This chain joins TRBV15 and TRBJ1-5; D ambiguous. V was clipped by 1 base and J by 2 bases, with 9 bases between them. Germline-derived CDR1 and CDR2 are LNHNV and YYDKDF (reference sequence). The CDR3 sequence is 15 residues long. DNA for the CDR3: TGTGCCACCAGCAGAGGGGTCACAGGCAATCAGCCCCAGCATTTT. As protein: CATSRGVTGNQPQHF.

This clonotype has a count of ten or more. This rearrangement joins TRBV10-3 to TRBJ1-2; 7 bases line up with TRBD1. The V gene's germline CDR1 is ENHRY and CDR2 SYGVKD. The CDR3 contains 15 residues. The J segment lost 8 bases and the V segment lost 7 bases, leaving 16 bases of the junction unmatched. CDR3 region: CAINTGQVGSEGYTF. The CDR3 DNA is TGTGCCATCAATACCGGACAGGTCGGTAGCGAAGGCTACACCTTC.

This clonotype was picked up a small number of times. In nucleotides, the CDR3 is TGTGCCAGCAGTTCCTCACTAGCGGGAGTCGGCGAGCAGTACTTC. It encodes CASSSSLAGVGEQYF. This sequence joins TRBV12-3 or TRBV12-4 and TRBJ2-7; 11 bases are a match to TRBD2. This CDR3 has 15 amino acids. The V and J ends lost 4 bases and 6 bases, in that order; junction bases with no gene match: 8.

Concerning this clonotype: Relative to the germline gene, one junction end is altered; a read error may explain this. The chain has TRBV7-9 and TRBJ2-5; 7 positions match TRBD2. Per germline, CDR1 SEHNR and CDR2 FQNEAQ (reference sequence). The CDR3 contains 13 residues. DNA of the CDR3: TGCGCCAGCAGCCAGGGACTATGGGTGACCCAGTACTTC. It specifies CASSQGLWVTQYF.

Details on this clonotype: A read error may be the cause here, since a much bigger clone is one base away. The genes are TRBV12-3 or TRBV12-4 and TRBJ1-1; weak D call: TRBD1 (6 bases). The length of the CDR3 is 14 residues. Trimming removed 11 bases at V and 5 bases at J, with 21 bases between. The CDR3 is CAGTNRELITEAFF. The DNA of the CDR3 is TGTGCCGGCACGAACAGGGAACTGATTACTGAAGCTTTCTTT.

The V gene is TRBV7-2, the J gene TRBJ2-2, with 7 bases matching TRBD1. Germline V gene sequence: CDR1 SGHTA, CDR2 FQGNSA. The CDR3 is 14 amino acids. The ends lost 3 bases at V and 7 bases at J; junction bases unmatched: 5. The CDR3 loop reads CASSLVPGGGELFF. In DNA form, the CDR3 reads TGTGCCAGCAGCTTGGTACCAGGGGGCGGGGAGCTGTTTTTT.